Sequencing of this T cell receptor (beta chain) was carried out in a study of blood T cell repertoires in COVID-19. Looking at the study overall: Acute and convalescent COVID-19 samples came from the United States, Italy and Spain. T cells, B-cell-depleted T cells, or PBMCs provided the cDNA or gDNA that served as material.

Per the authors' pipeline: Cell counts per sample came from amplifying reference gene primers. Using immunoSEQ multiplex PCR, the repertoire was profiled, and TCRdb retains in-frame clones only, with some absent. Clone size and V and J calls were adopted from that table, with D and trimming inferred from the DNA. The profile shows approximately 350,000 clones, about 90% of them singletons. The length of the CDR3 is 14 residues. Germline V gene sequence: CDR1 SGHRS, CDR2 YFSETQ. Points on this clone: Its ends do not fully match the called genes, so a read error is possible.

The sequenced sample consisted of peripheral blood. This clonotype was obtained from a woman between 65 and 79 years old with COVID-19, enrolled during active disease. This sequence joins TRBV5-1 and TRBJ2-7; 10 bases map to TRBD2. CDR3 in amino acids: CASRLGLASSEQYF. For the CDR3, the DNA is TGCGCCAGCAGGTTGGGACTAGCGTCCTCCGAGCAGTACTTC.